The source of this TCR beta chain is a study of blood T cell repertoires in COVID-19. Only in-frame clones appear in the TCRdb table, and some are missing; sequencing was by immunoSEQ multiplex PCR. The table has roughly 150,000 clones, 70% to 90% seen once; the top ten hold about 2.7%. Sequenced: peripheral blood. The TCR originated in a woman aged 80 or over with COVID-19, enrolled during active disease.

CDR3 protein: CSVGWGDTEAFF. DNA of the CDR3: TGCAGCGTTGGTTGGGGAGACACTGAAGCTTTCTTT. The chain uses TRBV29-1 and TRBJ1-1; D is unclear. With 4 bases removed from V and 3 bases from J, the gap between germline ends came to 9 bases. The CDR3 extends over 12 amino acids. Germline CDR1 and CDR2: SQVTM and ANQGSEA.